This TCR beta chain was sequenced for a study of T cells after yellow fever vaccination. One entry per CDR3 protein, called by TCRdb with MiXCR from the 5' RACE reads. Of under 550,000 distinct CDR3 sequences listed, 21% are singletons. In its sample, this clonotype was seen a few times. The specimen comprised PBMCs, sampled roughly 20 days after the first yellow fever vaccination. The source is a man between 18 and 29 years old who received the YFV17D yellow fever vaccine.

CDR3 nucleotide sequence: TGTGCCAGCAGTTACTCGATGGACACCGGCTCAGAAGGCTTTGGTTCAGATACGCAGTATTTT. Its translation is CASSYSMDTGSEGFGSDTQYF. The chain joins TRBV6-2 or TRBV6-3 to TRBJ2-3, with a possible D match to TRBD1 (5 bases). The CDR3 length is 21 residues. V lost 0 bases and J lost 4, with 29 bases in between. From germline, CDR1 is MNHEY and CDR2 SVGEGT.